This T cell receptor (beta chain) emerged from a study of prognosis after radiotherapy for stage I lung cancer. The CDR3 is 14 residues long. V was clipped by 7 bases and J by 6 bases, with 16 bases between them. Germline loops: CDR1 MNHNS, CDR2 SASEGT. Starting from genomic DNA, TCR beta CDR3 was amplified through two-round multiplex PCR. Used in first-round PCR were primers specific to each TRBV and TRBJ gene. TCRdb fed the multiplex PCR reads into MiXCR, producing one record per CDR3 protein. Found here are fewer than 20,000 distinct CDR3 sequences, around 47% of them singletons; the top ten hold roughly two fifths. This clonotype has a count of ten or more.

The V gene is TRBV6-1, the J gene TRBJ2-4; D may correspond to TRBD1 or TRBD2 (5 bases each). The sample was PBMCs, taken before or after stereotactic body radiation therapy (not recorded which). The receptor comes from a donor aged 50 or older with non-small cell lung cancer. CDR3 sequence reads: CASTPRGNSNIQYF. DNA of the CDR3: TGTGCCAGCACCCCCCGGGGCAATTCAAACATTCAGTACTTC.